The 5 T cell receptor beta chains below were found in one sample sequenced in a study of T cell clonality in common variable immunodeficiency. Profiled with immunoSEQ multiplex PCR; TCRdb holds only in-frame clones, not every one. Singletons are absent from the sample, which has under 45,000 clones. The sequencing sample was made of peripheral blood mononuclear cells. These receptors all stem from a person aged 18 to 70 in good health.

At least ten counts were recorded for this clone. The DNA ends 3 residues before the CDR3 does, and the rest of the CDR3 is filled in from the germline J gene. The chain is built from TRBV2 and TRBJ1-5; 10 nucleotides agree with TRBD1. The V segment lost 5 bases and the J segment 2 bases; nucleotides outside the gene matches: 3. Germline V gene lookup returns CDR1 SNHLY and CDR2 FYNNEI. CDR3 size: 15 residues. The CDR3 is CASSRQGAGNQPQHF. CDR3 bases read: TGTGCCAGCAGTAGACAGGGGGCTGGCAATCAGCCC.

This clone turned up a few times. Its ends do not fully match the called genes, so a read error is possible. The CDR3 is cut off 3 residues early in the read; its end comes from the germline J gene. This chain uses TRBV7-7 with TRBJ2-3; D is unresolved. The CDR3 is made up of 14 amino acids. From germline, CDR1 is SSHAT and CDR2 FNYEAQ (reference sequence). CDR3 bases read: TGTGCTAGCAGCTTCGGCGGTAACCAAGAGACG. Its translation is CASSFGGNQET. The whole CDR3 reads CASSFGGNQETQYF.

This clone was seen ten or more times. The sequenced CDR3 bases are TGTGCCAGCAGCTTATCTAATGGGGCCAACGTC. This sequence encodes CASSLSNGANV. The complete CDR3 reads CASSLSNGANVLTF. V and J are TRBV7-9 and TRBJ2-6; D is ambiguous. Read coverage stops 3 residues before the CDR3 terminus; the germline J gene supplies the remainder. The V end lost 2 bases, the J end lost 3 bases, and 5 bases lay between the germline ends. Germline V gene data show CDR1 as SEHNR and CDR2 as FQNEAQ (reference sequence). The CDR3 has 14 amino acids.

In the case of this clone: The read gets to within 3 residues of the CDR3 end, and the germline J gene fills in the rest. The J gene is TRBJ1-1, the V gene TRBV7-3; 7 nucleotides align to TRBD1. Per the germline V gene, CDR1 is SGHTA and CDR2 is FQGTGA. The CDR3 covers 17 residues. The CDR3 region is CASSLVGRGRDYYGAFF. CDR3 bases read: TGTGCCAGCAGCTTAGTCGGCAGGGGGAGAGACTATTATGGC.

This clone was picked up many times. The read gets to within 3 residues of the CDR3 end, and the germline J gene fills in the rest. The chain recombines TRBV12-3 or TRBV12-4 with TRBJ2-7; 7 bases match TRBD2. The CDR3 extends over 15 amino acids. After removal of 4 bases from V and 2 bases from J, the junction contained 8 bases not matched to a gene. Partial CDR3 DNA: TGTGCCAGCAGTTCCCGACAGCGGGGCGCCTACGAG. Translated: CASSSRQRGAYE. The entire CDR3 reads CASSSRQRGAYEQYF.